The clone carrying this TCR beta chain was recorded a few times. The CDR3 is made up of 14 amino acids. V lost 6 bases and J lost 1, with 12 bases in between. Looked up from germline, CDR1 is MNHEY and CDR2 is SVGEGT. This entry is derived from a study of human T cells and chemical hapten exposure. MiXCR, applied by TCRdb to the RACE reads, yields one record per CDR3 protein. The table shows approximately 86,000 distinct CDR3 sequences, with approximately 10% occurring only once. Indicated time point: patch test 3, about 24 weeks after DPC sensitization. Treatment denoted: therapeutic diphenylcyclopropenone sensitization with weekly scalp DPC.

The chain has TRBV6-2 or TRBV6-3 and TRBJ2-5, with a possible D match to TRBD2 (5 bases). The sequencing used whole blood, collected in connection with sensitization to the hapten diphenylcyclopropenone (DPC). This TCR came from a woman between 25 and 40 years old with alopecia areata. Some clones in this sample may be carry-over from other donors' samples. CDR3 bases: TGTGCCAGCAGCCCGCGAGAGGGCCAAGAGACCCAGTACTTC. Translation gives CASSPREGQETQYF.